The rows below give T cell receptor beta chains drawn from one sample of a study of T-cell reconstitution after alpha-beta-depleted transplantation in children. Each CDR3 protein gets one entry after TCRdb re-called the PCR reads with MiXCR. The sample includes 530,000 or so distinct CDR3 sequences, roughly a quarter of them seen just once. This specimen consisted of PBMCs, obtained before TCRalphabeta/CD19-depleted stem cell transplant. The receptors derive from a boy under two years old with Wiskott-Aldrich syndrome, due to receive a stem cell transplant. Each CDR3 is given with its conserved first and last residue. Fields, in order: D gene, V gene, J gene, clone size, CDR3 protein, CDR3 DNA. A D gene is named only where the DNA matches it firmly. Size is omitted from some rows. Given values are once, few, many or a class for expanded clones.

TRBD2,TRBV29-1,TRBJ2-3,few,CSARGGRADTQYF,TGCAGCGCCCGAGGCGGGAGAGCAGATACGCAGTATTTT
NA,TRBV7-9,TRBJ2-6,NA,CASSFQTGDSGANVLTF,TGTGCCAGCAGCTTTCAGACAGGTGACTCTGGGGCCAACGTCCTGACTTTC
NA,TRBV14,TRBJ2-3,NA,CASSQVPEGTQYF,TGTGCCAGCAGCCAAGTCCCGGAAGGTACGCAGTATTTT
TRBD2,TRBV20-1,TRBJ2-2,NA,CSARAPGLANTGELFF,TGCAGTGCTAGAGCGCCGGGACTAGCGAACACCGGGGAGCTGTTTTTT
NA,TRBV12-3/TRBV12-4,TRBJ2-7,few,CASSALGGPYEQYF,TGTGCCAGCAGTGCGTTAGGCGGACCCTACGAGCAGTACTTC
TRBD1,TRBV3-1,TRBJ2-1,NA,CASSHDRVSEQFF,TGTGCCAGCAGCCATGACAGGGTGAGTGAGCAGTTCTTC
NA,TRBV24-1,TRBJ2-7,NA,CATQCRTSQYF,TGTGCCACCCAATGTCGGACATCTCAGTACTTC
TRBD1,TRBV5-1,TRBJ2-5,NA,CASSRREQGETQYF,TGCGCCAGCAGCAGACGGGAACAGGGGGAGACCCAGTACTTC
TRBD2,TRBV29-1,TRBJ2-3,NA,CSVGLAETDTQYF,TGCAGCGTTGGGCTAGCGGAGACAGATACGCAGTATTTT
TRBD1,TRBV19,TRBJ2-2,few,CASSLTRDRPTGELFF,TGTGCCAGTAGTTTAACCCGGGACAGGCCCACCGGGGAGCTGTTTTTT
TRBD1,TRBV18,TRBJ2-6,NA,CASSPLHGTGGSGANVLTF,TGTGCCAGCTCACCGCTTCATGGGACAGGGGGCTCTGGGGCCAACGTCCTGACTTTC
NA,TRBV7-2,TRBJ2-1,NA,CASSLRSGQYNEQFF,TGTGCCAGCAGCTTAAGGTCAGGACAGTACAATGAGCAGTTCTTC
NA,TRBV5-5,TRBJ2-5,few,CASSLAGSRVTQYF,TGTGCCAGCAGCTTGGCCGGCAGTCGGGTGACCCAGTACTTC
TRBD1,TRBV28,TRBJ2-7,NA,CASRRQGKGNEQYF,TGTGCCAGCAGAAGACAGGGGAAGGGTAACGAGCAGTACTTC
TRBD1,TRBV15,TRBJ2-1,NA,CATSRYRGQEQFF,TGTGCCACCAGCAGATACAGGGGGCAGGAGCAGTTCTTC
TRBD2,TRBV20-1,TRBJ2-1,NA,CSARVVAGRNEQFF,TGCAGTGCTAGAGTGGTAGCGGGAAGAAATGAGCAGTTCTTC
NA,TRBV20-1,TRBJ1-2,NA,CSASAGPNYGYTF,TGCAGTGCTAGTGCGGGGCCGAACTATGGCTACACCTTC
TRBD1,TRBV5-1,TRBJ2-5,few,CASSTQGAQETQYF,TGCGCCAGCAGCACACAGGGGGCTCAAGAGACCCAGTACTTC
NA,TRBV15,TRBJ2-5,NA,CATSRDVEETQYF,TGTGCCACCAGCAGAGATGTGGAGGAGACCCAGTACTTC
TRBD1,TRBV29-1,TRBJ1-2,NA,CSVAWTGGSGYTF,TGCAGCGTTGCTTGGACAGGGGGCTCTGGCTACACCTTC
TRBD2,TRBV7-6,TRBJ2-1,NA,CASSSLVGREFSVRFF,TGTGCCAGCAGCTCTCTGGTCGGGCGGGAGTTCTCGGTTCGGTTCTTC
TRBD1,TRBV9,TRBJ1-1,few,CASSTGTVSGTEAFF,TGTGCCAGCAGCACCGGGACAGTTTCCGGGACTGAAGCTTTCTTT
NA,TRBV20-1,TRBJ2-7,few,CSARVGAYEQYF,TGCAGTGCTAGAGTGGGGGCCTACGAGCAGTACTTC
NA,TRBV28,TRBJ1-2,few,CASSPLDRMTYGYTF,TGTGCCAGCAGTCCCCTCGACAGGATGACCTATGGCTACACCTTC
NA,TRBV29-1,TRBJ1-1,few,CSDNRRGTEAFF,TGCAGCGACAACCGTCGGGGAACTGAAGCTTTCTTT